Listed below are T cell receptor beta chains from one sample, sequenced in a study of shared clonotypes between healthy human individuals. Libraries were prepared by immunoSEQ multiplex PCR; TCRdb keeps only in-frame clonotypes and omits some of them. The sample has 2 million to 3 million clones; roughly 93% are singletons. Input material: naive CD4+ T cells from PBMCs. Source of these receptors: a man younger than 35 in good health. Some clones in this sample may be carry-over from other donors' samples. Each CDR3 is given with its conserved first and last residue. The D gene is left open where the match is weak. Size is stated for part of the rows, as once, few or many counts, or as a class when the clone is expanded.

>NA|NA|TRBV6-6|TRBJ1-5
TGTGCCAGCAGGGGAGCTAATCAGCCCCAGCATTTT
CASRGANQPQHF
>NA|NA|TRBV27|TRBJ2-5
TGTGCCAGCAGGATTGGGAGCCAAGAGACCCAGTACTTC
CASRIGSQETQYF
>TRBD1|NA|TRBV18|TRBJ2-5
TGTGCCAGCTCTCTACAGGGGGCGGAAGAGACCCAGTACTTC
CASSLQGAEETQYF
>NA|NA|TRBV19|TRBJ2-2
TGTGCCAGTAGTATAGCGGGAGCGGGCACCGGGGAGCTGTTTTTT
CASSIAGAGTGELFF
>NA|NA|TRBV7-2|TRBJ1-2
TGTGCCAGCAGCTTAGCCGGGGAACAGGCGGATGGCTACACCTTC
CASSLAGEQADGYTF
>NA|NA|TRBV7-8|TRBJ2-5
TGTGCCAGCAGCTTAGCACGGGGCGTTGCGGTTCAAGAGACCCAGTACTTC
CASSLARGVAVQETQYF
>TRBD1|NA|TRBV5-5|TRBJ2-1
TGTGCCAGCAGCTTGATAGGACAGGCCTCCTACAATGAGCAGTTCTTC
CASSLIGQASYNEQFF
>NA|NA|TRBV7-9|TRBJ1-5
TGTGCCAGCAGCTTAGTGGGGGATCAGCCCCAGCATTTT
CASSLVGDQPQHF
>TRBD2|NA|TRBV7-9|TRBJ2-1
TGTGCCAGCAGTTACACCGGACTAGCCAATGAGCAGTTCTTC
CASSYTGLANEQFF
>NA|NA|TRBV18|TRBJ1-3
TGTGCCAGCTCACCAGTGGGGGCTTCTGGAAACACCATATATTTT
CASSPVGASGNTIYF
>TRBD1|NA|TRBV6-1|TRBJ1-5
TGTGCCAGCGATGACAGGGGCAATCAGCCCCAGCATTTT
CASDDRGNQPQHF
>TRBD2|NA|TRBV7-8|TRBJ2-1
TGTGCCAGCAGCTTGGGGACTAGCGGGCGTGAGCAGTTCTTC
CASSLGTSGREQFF
>TRBD1|NA|TRBV4-1|TRBJ1-1
TGCGCCAGCAGCCAAGCAGGGGGAAGGAACACTGAAGCTTTCTTT
CASSQAGGRNTEAFF
>NA|NA|TRBV2|TRBJ1-3
TGTGCCAGCAGCGAGGGACCGCGCTCTGGAAACACCATATATTTT
CASSEGPRSGNTIYF
>NA|NA|TRBV20-1|TRBJ2-3
TGCAGTGCTGTCCCAAGGGATACGCAGTATTTT
CSAVPRDTQYF
>TRBD1|NA|TRBV6-1|TRBJ1-4
TGTGCCAGCAGTGAAAGCAGGGGGCATGAAAAACTGTTTTTT
CASSESRGHEKLFF
>NA|few|TRBV7-3|TRBJ2-1
TGTGCCAGCAGCTTATCCAGGAACAATGAGCAGTTCTTC
CASSLSRNNEQFF
>TRBD1|NA|TRBV9|TRBJ2-2
TGTGCCAGCAGCGCAACCATCCGGACAGGGGGCAATACCGGGGAGCTGTTTTTT
CASSATIRTGGNTGELFF
>NA|NA|TRBV19|TRBJ2-2
TGTGCCAGTAGCCCCAACCCCGGCAGGGGATACGGTGGGGAGCTGTTTTTT
CASSPNPGRGYGGELFF
>TRBD2|NA|TRBV15|TRBJ2-1
TGTGCCACCAGATTCACGGGACTAAGCTACAATGAGCAGTTCTTC
CATRFTGLSYNEQFF
>NA|NA|TRBV15|TRBJ1-1
TGTGCCACCAGCAGAGTTGAGGGTGGGACTGAAGCTTTCTTT
CATSRVEGGTEAFF
>TRBD1|NA|TRBV27|TRBJ2-3
TGTGCCAGCTGGGGACAGGGCCGGGCAGATACGCAGTATTTT
CASWGQGRADTQYF
>NA|NA|TRBV6-1|TRBJ2-5
TGTGCCAGCAGTGAAAGGGGGGCTGACCTTCAAGAGACCCAGTACTTC
CASSERGADLQETQYF
>NA|NA|TRBV7-9|TRBJ2-5
TGTGCCAGCAGCCCCCACAGAATCCAAGAGACCCAGTACTTC
CASSPHRIQETQYF
>NA|NA|TRBV5-1|TRBJ2-1
TGCGCCAGCAGCTTGGCGGGCGGGACAGAGTACAATGAGCAGTTCTTC
CASSLAGGTEYNEQFF
>TRBD2|NA|TRBV7-6|TRBJ2-1
TGTGCCAGCAGCTTAGTTGCGACTAGCGGGATAGGGGAGCAGTTCTTC
CASSLVATSGIGEQFF
>TRBD1|NA|TRBV25-1|TRBJ2-4
TGTGCCAGCAGTTCGACCGGGCAGGGGGAAAACATTCAGTACTTC
CASSSTGQGENIQYF
>NA|NA|TRBV2|TRBJ2-7
TGTGCCAGCACGCGCCAGTCCTACGAGCAGTACTTC
CASTRQSYEQYF
>TRBD2|NA|TRBV9|TRBJ2-1
TGTGCCAGCAGCGCGGGACTAGCGGGAGCACCAACCGTCAATGAGCAGTTCTTC
CASSAGLAGAPTVNEQFF
>NA|NA|TRBV7-8|TRBJ1-1
TGTGCCAGCAGCTCAGAACGGACAGCCAACACTGAAGCTTTCTTT
CASSSERTANTEAFF
>TRBD2|NA|TRBV19|TRBJ2-7
TGTGCCAGTAGTACCTCATGGGGGGGCTACGAGCAGTACTTC
CASSTSWGGYEQYF
>TRBD2|NA|TRBV4-3|TRBJ2-2
TGCGCCAGCAGCATACGGACTAGCGGAGTCTACACCGGGGAGCTGTTTTTT
CASSIRTSGVYTGELFF
>NA|NA|TRBV28|TRBJ1-2
TGTGCCAGCAGTGTATCACCTTCGGACTATGGCTACACCTTC
CASSVSPSDYGYTF